The T cell receptor beta chain described here comes from a study of spatial heterogeneity in lung cancer. Study background: Researchers sequenced follow-up PBMC samples if they had them, and these came a median of about two years after resection. The average appearance count of each unique TCR and UMI combination in raw reads was more than ten. Findings and caveats of the study: At tumor resection, ubiquitous expanded TCRs were detected in blood more often than later.

Indicated time point: blood at routine non-recurrence follow-up after resection. Tumor, nontumor lung or frozen PBMC supplied whole RNA that was sequenced unsorted. Germline V CDR1 and CDR2: SQVTM, ANQGSEA. This CDR3 comprises 15 residues. Trimming stripped 1 base from V and 11 bases from J, with 21 bases between. Every TCR cDNA molecule bore its own unique molecular identifier. TCRdb ran MiXCR on the 5' RACE reads and lists one entry per CDR3 protein. The sample holds about 120,000 distinct CDR3 sequences, 12% seen once. This clonotype occurred many times. The antigen is not known. This chain links TRBV29-1 with TRBJ2-1, with D hard to call. This specimen was PBMCs, taken at follow-up. The origin of this receptor is a male donor with early-stage non-small cell lung cancer. The CDR3 bases are TGCAGCGTTGAAGTTAAGTTGACTCTCGTTGGGAAGCAGTTCTTC. It is translated as CSVEVKLTLVGKQFF.